These 16 T cell receptor beta chains share one sample of origin, sequenced in a study of B cell selection in AIRE deficiency. Sorting defined conventional CD4 T cells as CD4+CD127+. The repertoire was sequenced with immunoSEQ multiplex PCR; TCRdb's copy has only in-frame clones and lacks some. This table has 20,000 to 30,000 clones, approximately 97% appearing once. Material: conventional CD4+ T cells sorted from PBMCs. Receptor source: a human donor with AIRE deficiency.

This clone was counted between two and nine times. The J gene is TRBJ2-3, the V gene TRBV27, with 11 bases matching TRBD2. The CDR3 loop spans 15 amino acids. The trim removed 6 bases at V and 2 bases at J, leaving 4 bases unmatched. Germline-derived CDR1 and CDR2 are MNHEY and SMNVEV (reference sequence). The CDR3 sequence: CASSLTSGNTDTQYF. The CDR3, as DNA: TGTGCCAGCAGCCTGACTAGCGGGAACACAGATACGCAGTATTTT.

This chain joins TRBV5-4 and TRBJ2-5; TRBD2 aligns across 7 bases. Trimming removed 3 bases from V and 7 bases from J; junction bases left unmatched: 12. This CDR3 is 15 amino acids long. CDR1 and CDR2 from the germline V gene are SGHNT and YYREEE (reference sequence). CDR3 sequence (DNA): TGTGCCAGCAGCTGGGGTGGGCGGGAGCCTGGGACCCAGTACTTC. This sequence encodes CASSWGGREPGTQYF. Full variable domain (remainder filled in from reference TRBV5-4 and TRBJ2-5): ETGVTQSPTHLIKTRGQQVTLRCSSQSGHNTVSWYQQALGQGPQFIFQYYREEENGRGNFPPRFSGLQFPNYSSELNVNALELDDSALYLCASSWGGREPGTQYFGPGTRLLVL.

This rearrangement joins TRBV19 to TRBJ2-6; D may match TRBD1 or TRBD2 (5 bases each). This CDR3 is 14 amino acids long. V was cut by 9 bases and J by 1 base, with 10 bases left in between. The germline V gene has CDR1 LNHDA and CDR2 SQIVND (reference sequence). CDR3 in amino acids: CASARGSGANVLTF. The CDR3 bases are TGTGCCAGCGCGAGGGGTTCTGGGGCCAACGTCCTGACTTTC.

This chain links TRBV4-3 with TRBJ2-7; 8 bases align to TRBD2. The CDR3 runs 19 residues. V shed 1 base, J shed 3 bases, and the junction held 17 bases outside the gene matches. Germline V lookup: CDR1 LGHNA, CDR2 YSLEER. The CDR3 nucleotides are TGCGCCAGCAGCCAAGTGCAACCTAGCGGGTTTCCTGTTTTCTACGAGCAGTACTTC. It yields the protein CASSQVQPSGFPVFYEQYF.

The chain couples TRBV10-3 to TRBJ2-7, with TRBD1 identical over 7 bases. Trimming at V came to 6 bases and at J to 4 bases, leaving 6 bases not matched to a gene. In germline, CDR1 is ENHRY, CDR2 SYGVKD. The CDR3 spans 13 residues. The CDR3 DNA reads TGTGCCATCAGCGGGGACAGCGAATACGAGCAGTACTTC. It is translated as CAISGDSEYEQYF.

This rearrangement joins TRBV15 to TRBJ2-5; weak D call: TRBD2 (7 bases). Germline CDR1 is LNHNV and CDR2 is YYDKDF (reference sequence). The CDR3 runs 15 residues. V lost 3 bases and J 2 bases, leaving 13 bases between the germline ends. The CDR3 sequence: CATSRGGGGQETQYF. The CDR3 nucleotides read TGTGCCACCAGCAGGGGAGGGGGGGGGCAAGAGACCCAGTACTTC.

The chain carries TRBV5-6 and TRBJ2-3; D unresolved. The CDR3 covers 16 residues. Trimming cost V 0 bases and J 11 bases, with 22 bases left between them. Germline CDR1 reads SGHDT; CDR2 reads YYEEEE. CDR3 nucleotides: TGTGCCAGCAGCTTGGTTTATCCTAGTCGGCCCATAGAGCAGTATTTT. Amino acids: CASSLVYPSRPIEQYF.

The CDR3 region has the DNA TGTGCCAGCAGCCCCGGGGGAGCCCATAGCAATCAGCCCCAGCATTTT. Its protein product is CASSPGGAHSNQPQHF. The chain is built from TRBV4-2 and TRBJ1-5; possibly TRBD1 for D (5 bases). Trimming left V 4 bases short and J 0 bases short, with 13 bases between. The CDR3 covers 16 residues. Germline V gives CDR1 LGHNA, CDR2 YNFKEQ.

This chain links TRBV15 with TRBJ1-6, with D maybe TRBD1 (5 bases). The germline gives CDR1 LNHNV, CDR2 YYDKDF (reference sequence). The V end lost 0 bases, the J end lost 8 bases, and 8 bases lay between the germline ends. This CDR3 has 14 amino acids. The CDR3 DNA reads TGTGCCACCAGCAGAGATCCCAGGGATTCACCCCTCCACTTT. Its protein product is CATSRDPRDSPLHF.

This clone was detected only once. The chain uses TRBV4-2 and TRBJ2-7; D tentatively fits TRBD1 or TRBD2 (5 bases each). The CDR3 is made up of 14 amino acids. CDR1 LGHNA and CDR2 YNFKEQ come from the germline V gene. The ends were cut back, 0 bases at V and 4 bases at J, with 10 bases in the middle. The CDR3 DNA reads TGTGCCAGCAGCCAAGAGGGGGTGGAATACGAGCAGTACTTC. It yields the protein CASSQEGVEYEQYF.

The chain has TRBV7-9 and TRBJ2-1; the D gene is possibly TRBD2 (6 bases). The germline V and J ends were trimmed by 4 bases and 0 bases, with 22 bases remaining between them. This CDR3 spans 19 amino acids. CDR1 is SEHNR and CDR2 is FQNEAQ in the germline V gene (reference sequence). CDR3 DNA sequence: TGTGCCAGCAGCTCCGACCGTGGCCGCGGGAAAAGCTCCTACAATGAGCAGTTCTTC. Its protein product is CASSSDRGRGKSSYNEQFF.

This chain links TRBV28 with TRBJ1-2; 10 bases map to TRBD1. Germline CDR1 and CDR2: MDHEN and SYDVKM. There are 18 residues in the CDR3. J gave up 4 bases and V 4 bases, and 15 bases lay outside the gene matches. DNA of the CDR3: TGTGCCAGCAGTTCGCCGGTCGGGGACAGGGGATTTAGCTATGGCTACACCTTC. Its protein is CASSSPVGDRGFSYGYTF.

This rearrangement joins TRBV28 to TRBJ2-3; maybe TRBD1 (8 bases). Germline loops: CDR1 MDHEN, CDR2 SYDVKM. V was pared by 3 bases and J by 1 base, with 14 bases between. The length of the CDR3 is 16 residues. The CDR3 sequence is CASSLWTGRGTDTQYF. The CDR3, as DNA: TGTGCCAGCAGTTTGTGGACAGGGAGGGGCACAGATACGCAGTATTTT.

This chain links TRBV28 with TRBJ1-3; 7 nucleotides match TRBD2. The closer fit of TRBJ2-2 to the DNA end suggests the J call may be wrong. The germline V gene encodes CDR1 MDHEN and CDR2 SYDVKM. This CDR3 is 15 amino acids long. In DNA, the CDR3 is TGTGCCAGCAGGAAGGGAGGGCCCCCCACCGGGGAGCTGTTTTTT. It yields the protein CASRKGGPPTGELFF.

CDR3 sequence: CASSHDSASGNTIYF. DNA for the CDR3: TGCGCCAGCAGCCATGACAGTGCCTCTGGAAACACCATATATTTT. The rearrangement uses TRBV4-1 and TRBJ1-3, with D tentatively TRBD1 (5 bases). From germline, CDR1 is MGHRA and CDR2 YSYEKL. Trimming took off 3 bases at V and 0 bases at J, with 9 bases between the two ends. CDR3 length: 15 amino acids.

The V and J genes are TRBV18 and TRBJ1-1, with 10 nucleotides matching TRBD1. The germline gives CDR1 KGHSH, CDR2 LQKENI. Trimming took 6 bases from V and 0 from J; bases not matched to a gene: 13. CDR3 length: 18 amino acids. CDR3 protein: CASSRLGTGADMNTEAFF. CDR3 DNA: TGTGCCAGCTCCCGGCTCGGGACAGGGGCCGATATGAACACTGAAGCTTTCTTT. The entire variable domain, with the rest obtained from reference TRBV18 and TRBJ1-1, is as follows: NAGVMQNPRHLVRRRGQEARLRCSPMKGHSHVYWYRQLPEEGLKFMVYLQKENIIDESGMPKERFSAEFPKEGPSILRIQQVVRGDSAAYFCASSRLGTGADMNTEAFFGQGTRLTVV.